The rows below give T cell receptor beta chains drawn from one sample of a study of OX40 agonist ivuxolimab in advanced cancers. Assay: immunoSEQ multiplex PCR; the TCRdb copy retains only in-frame clones and omits some. The table includes about 36,000 clones, about 79% detected once. This specimen was CD4+ or CD8+ T cells sorted from blood, taken in a trial of the OX40 agonist ivuxolimab. The receptors were gathered from an adult with an advanced solid tumor such as melanoma, head and neck, liver or kidney cancer. The CDR3 runs from the conserved cysteine through the conserved F or W. A D gene is named only where the DNA matches it firmly. Some rows mark clone size as missing; the rest say once, few, many or name a class of expanded clone.

j_call d_call v_call clone_size cdr3_nt cdr3_aa
TRBJ2-2 TRBD1 TRBV4-2 - TGTGCCAGCAGCTTGGGTGGGACAGAGAACACCGGGGAGCTGTTTTTT CASSLGGTENTGELFF
TRBJ1-1 - TRBV7-2 - TGTGCCAGCAGCTTGGGGGGATTTTGGGCTTTCTTT CASSLGGFWAFF
TRBJ2-5 TRBD1 TRBV30 - TGTGCCTGGAGTGTAGGGACAGGCCAAGAGACCCAGTACTTC CAWSVGTGQETQYF
TRBJ2-7 TRBD1 TRBV7-9 - TGTGCCAGCAGCTCCCGGACAGGGAACGAGCAGTACTTC CASSSRTGNEQYF
TRBJ2-7 - TRBV5-6 few TGTGCCAGCAGCTTGAGTTTGCGTGGTGAGCAGTACTTC CASSLSLRGEQYF
TRBJ1-2 - TRBV6-1 - TGTGCCAGCAGTCCGACACGGGCAGGCTACACCTTC CASSPTRAGYTF
TRBJ1-1 - TRBV4-1 many TGCGCCAGCAGCCAAGTGCTTTCAGCCAACACTGAAGCTTTCTTT CASSQVLSANTEAFF
TRBJ1-1 - TRBV7-2 - TGTGCCAGCAGCTTAGCCCTGGGGTCCGAAGCTTTCTTT CASSLALGSEAFF
TRBJ1-1 TRBD1 TRBV10-3 - TGTGCCATCATGAGGACAGGAAACATGAACACTGAAGCTTTCTTT CAIMRTGNMNTEAFF
TRBJ2-2 TRBD2 TRBV4-2 - TGTGCCAGCAGCCAAGGTTCTTGGGGGGGGAACACCGGGGAGCTGTTTTTT CASSQGSWGGNTGELFF
TRBJ2-1 - TRBV2 - TGTGCCAGCAGTGAAAACTGGCGGAAGTTCTACAATGAGCAGTTCTTC CASSENWRKFYNEQFF
TRBJ1-5 TRBD1 TRBV19 - TGTGCCAGTAAGGCCCAGGGGGCGCGAAGTCAGCCCCAGCATTTT CASKAQGARSQPQHF
TRBJ2-1 - TRBV27 - TGTGCCAGCAGAGTTTCTGGCAACAGGGGACTCTACAATGAGCAGTTCTTC CASRVSGNRGLYNEQFF
TRBJ2-5 TRBD2 TRBV27 few TGTGCCAGCAGTCCTTTTGCTAGCGGGGGGGCAGAGACCCAGTACTTC CASSPFASGGAETQYF
TRBJ2-5 TRBD1 TRBV5-8 few TGTGCCAGCAGCCGAAACCCTACAGGGGGGGAGACCCAGTACTTC CASSRNPTGGETQYF
TRBJ1-2 TRBD1 TRBV27 - TGTGCCAGCAGCCTCAGGGGGCGCGGGTATGGCTACACCTTC CASSLRGRGYGYTF
TRBJ1-2 - TRBV20-1 - TGCAGTGCTCCCCCCCAGGATGGCTACACCTTC CSAPPQDGYTF
TRBJ1-1 - TRBV5-1 - TGCGCCAGCAGCGAACAATTCATGAACACTGAAGCTTTCTTT CASSEQFMNTEAFF
TRBJ1-2 - TRBV5-4 - TGTGCCAGCAGTTGGGGGCCGACTCCTAACTATGGCTACACCTTC CASSWGPTPNYGYTF
TRBJ2-2 - TRBV7-9 - TGTGCCAGCAGAAAGGCAGGGGCAAACACCGGGGAGCTGTTTTTT CASRKAGANTGELFF
TRBJ2-1 - TRBV30 few TGTGCCTGGAGTAGGGCGGGTTCACAAAAAAGCTCCTACAATGAGCAGTTCTTC CAWSRAGSQKSSYNEQFF
TRBJ2-2 - TRBV6-1 few TGTGCCAGCAGTGGATTATACGACTTTGGGGGGGAGCTGTTTTTT CASSGLYDFGGELFF
TRBJ1-3 TRBD1 TRBV5-1 - TGCGCCAGCAGCTTGACAGGGGAAGTTGGAAACACCATATATTTT CASSLTGEVGNTIYF
TRBJ1-5 - TRBV28 once TGTGCCAGCAAAACGGGGACCCTCAATCAGCCCCAGCATTTT CASKTGTLNQPQHF
TRBJ1-4 TRBD1 TRBV27 - TGTGCCAGCAGACCCGACAGGGGACGGCTGTGGGCTAATGAAAAACTGTTTTTT CASRPDRGRLWANEKLFF
TRBJ1-5 TRBD1 TRBV18 - TGTGCCAGCTCCCCTGGGACAGGTAATCAGCCCCAGCATTTT CASSPGTGNQPQHF
TRBJ2-7 TRBD2 TRBV2 - TGTGCCAGCAGTGAAGAGCTAGGGGAGGGCGAGCAGTACTTC CASSEELGEGEQYF
TRBJ1-3 - TRBV9 - TGTGCCAGCAGCGTAGGCCTGAAGATCTCTTCCACCTCTGGAAACACCATATATTTT CASSVGLKISSTSGNTIYF